This T cell receptor (beta chain) was sequenced for a study of vaccination and CD4 T cells after COVID-19. Study in general: Each participant underwent a two-dose regimen of either the BNT162b2 or the mRNA-1273 vaccine. Findings and limits, study-wide: For SARS-CoV-2-reactive clonotypes, the median went from around 20 to 38, a nonsignificant increase.

Treatment given: roughly 10-day PBMC culture with coronavirus spike peptide pools or control peptides (ViraFEST assay). The ViraFEST method relied on peptide pools to expand antigen-specific T cells, followed by TCR sequencing. Once obtained from cultured CD4+ T cells, the DNA was sequenced using the Oncomine TCR Beta short-read assay. Genomic DNA was extracted from cultured CD4+ T cells. TCRdb re-analysed the PCR reads in MiXCR, keeping a single row per CDR3 protein. The table shows more than 8,000 distinct CDR3 sequences, with about 28% occurring only once. Trimming shortened V by 7 bases and J by 1 base, and 19 bases separated the two germline ends. The germline V gene has CDR1 SGHAT and CDR2 FQDESV (reference sequence). This CDR3 comprises 16 residues. Comment on this clonotype: The antigen remains undetermined.

This sample comprised CD4+ T cells from blood, cultured in vitro, obtained after SARS-CoV-2 vaccination. The clonotype comes from a human donor who had recovered from COVID-19. The gene calls are TRBV11-1 and TRBJ1-2, with D unclear. CDR3 in amino acids: CASTSLGVTLNYGYTF. In DNA form, the CDR3 reads TGTGCCAGCACCTCTTTGGGAGTTACACTTAACTATGGCTACACCTTC.